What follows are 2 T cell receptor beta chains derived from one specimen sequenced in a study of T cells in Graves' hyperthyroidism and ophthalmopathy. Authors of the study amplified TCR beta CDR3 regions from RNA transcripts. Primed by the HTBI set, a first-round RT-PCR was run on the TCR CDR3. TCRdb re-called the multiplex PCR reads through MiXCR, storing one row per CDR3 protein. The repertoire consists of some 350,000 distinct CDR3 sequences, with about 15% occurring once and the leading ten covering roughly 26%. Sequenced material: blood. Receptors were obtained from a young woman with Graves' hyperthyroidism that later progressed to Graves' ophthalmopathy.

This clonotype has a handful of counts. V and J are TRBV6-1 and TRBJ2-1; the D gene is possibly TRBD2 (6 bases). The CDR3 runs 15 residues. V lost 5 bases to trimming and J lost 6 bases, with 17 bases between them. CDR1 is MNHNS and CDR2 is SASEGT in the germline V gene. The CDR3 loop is CASSQLAGPSNEQFF. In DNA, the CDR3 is TGTGCCAGCAGTCAACTAGCCGGACCCTCCAATGAGCAGTTCTTC.

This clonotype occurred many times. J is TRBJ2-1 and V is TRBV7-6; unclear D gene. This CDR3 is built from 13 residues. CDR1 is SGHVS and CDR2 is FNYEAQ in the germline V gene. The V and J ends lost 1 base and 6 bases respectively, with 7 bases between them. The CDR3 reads CASSLGAANEQFF. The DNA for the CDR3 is TGTGCCAGCAGCTTAGGTGCGGCCAATGAGCAGTTCTTC.